Presented here are 16 T cell receptor beta chains from one specimen sequenced in a study of sequential checkpoint blockade in melanoma. The sample's treatment: randomized to nivolumab then ipilimumab (arm A) or the reverse (arm B). The protocol was immunoSEQ multiplex PCR, while the TCRdb copy is restricted to in-frame clones and leaves out a portion. The sample includes about 3,000 clones, approximately 17% of them seen just once. Sequencing used tumor tissue (inferred from file names), obtained from a patient given nivolumab and ipilimumab in sequence. The receptors derive from a human donor with melanoma.

V and J are TRBV19 and TRBJ1-2; D remains ambiguous. The CDR3 runs 12 residues. The V gene's germline CDR1 is LNHDA and CDR2 SQIVND (reference sequence). V lost 2 bases and J lost 4, with 5 bases in between. DNA of the CDR3: TGTGCCAGTAGTATAAATGGCTATGGCTACACCTTC. Translation: CASSINGYGYTF.

The chain is built from TRBV11-3 and TRBJ1-1, with D unclear. Germline V gene data show CDR1 as SGHNT and CDR2 as YENEEA. Trimming cost V 0 bases and J 0 bases, with 8 bases left between them. This CDR3 has 15 amino acids. CDR3 nucleotides: TGTGCCAGCAGCTTAGATCAGCCGTTGAACACTGAAGCTTTCTTT. It is translated as CASSLDQPLNTEAFF.

This clone is categorized as medium-sized. This chain connects TRBV9 to TRBJ2-7, with 7 bases matching TRBD2. V lost 1 base, J lost 2 bases, and 3 bases stayed unmatched. This CDR3 has 14 residues. Germline-derived CDR1 and CDR2 are SGDLS and YYNGEE. CDR3 region: CASSVWEGTYEQYV. The DNA of the CDR3 is TGTGCCAGCAGCGTATGGGAGGGGACCTACGAGCAGTACGTC.

This clone ranks as medium-sized. The chain combines TRBV6-8 with TRBJ1-5; TRBD1 agrees at 9 bases. Germline V gives CDR1 MNHGY, CDR2 SAAAGT. V was clipped by 3 bases and J by 5 bases; unmatched bases: 11. The CDR3 runs to 17 residues. This CDR3 is CASSYSRTDRGDQPQHF. In DNA, the CDR3 is TGTGCCAGCAGTTATTCCCGCACAGACAGGGGGGATCAGCCCCAGCATTTT.

The rearrangement uses TRBV19 and TRBJ1-6; D may be TRBD1 (6 bases). The V and J ends lost 1 base and 11 bases respectively, with 12 bases between them. The CDR3 has 14 amino acids. Germline CDR1 LNHDA, CDR2 SQIVND (reference sequence). The CDR3 is CASSIGRGSAPLHF. CDR3 bases: TGTGCCAGTAGTATAGGAAGGGGGAGTGCACCCCTCCACTTT.

This clone was found many times. The CDR3 nucleotides read TGTGCCAGCAGCTTAAGCCGAGCGGGCGAGACCCAGTACTTC. It translates to CASSLSRAGETQYF. V usage is TRBV11-3 and J usage is TRBJ2-5, with a possible D match to TRBD2 (6 bases). CDR3 length: 14 residues. V lost 2 bases, J lost 5 bases, and 12 bases lay in between. CDR1 and CDR2 from the germline V gene are SGHNT and YENEEA. The complete variable domain, with remaining parts taken from reference TRBV11-3 and TRBJ2-5, reads EAGVVQSPRYKIIEKKQPVAFWCNPISGHNTLYWYLQNLGQGPELLIRYENEEAVDDSQLPKDRFSAERLKGVDSTLKIQPAELGDSAVYLCASSLSRAGETQYFGPGTRLLVL.

V usage is TRBV6-8 and J usage is TRBJ2-7; the D gene is possibly TRBD1 (6 bases). The CDR3 length is 12 residues. Germline values: CDR1 MNHGY, CDR2 SAAAGT. Trimming took 6 bases from V and 5 from J, leaving 11 bases between them. CDR3 region: CASSRGGNEQYF. The CDR3, as DNA: TGTGCCAGCAGCAGGGGTGGGAACGAGCAGTACTTC.

This clone was seen a few times. V usage is TRBV6-8 and J usage is TRBJ1-1, with D perhaps matching TRBD1 (5 bases). CDR1 and CDR2 from the germline V gene are MNHGY and SAAAGT. The length of the CDR3 is 13 residues. V dropped 6 bases and J dropped 0 bases, with 8 bases sitting between them. This CDR3 is CASSREVNTEAFF. Here the CDR3 DNA reads TGTGCCAGCAGCAGGGAGGTGAACACTGAAGCTTTCTTT.

V is TRBV4-1 and J is TRBJ2-3; 14 bases align to TRBD2. CDR1 is MGHRA and CDR2 is YSYEKL in the germline V gene. CDR3 length: 18 amino acids. J gave up 4 bases and V 0 bases, and 6 bases lay outside the gene matches. The DNA for the CDR3 is TGCGCCAGCAGCCAAGACTCCGGACTAGCGGGGGGTGCAGATACGCAGTATTTT. Translating gives CASSQDSGLAGGADTQYF.

The rearrangement joins TRBV19 to TRBJ1-2, with D uncertain. Germline V CDR1 and CDR2: LNHDA, SQIVND (reference sequence). The CDR3 contains 15 residues. Between the trimmed V and J ends, which lost 3 bases and 9 bases, there was a span of 20 bases. In nucleotides, the CDR3 is TGTGCCAGTAGTATTGTCGGCCGGCCTGGATATCGCTACACCTTC. Its translation is CASSIVGRPGYRYTF. Using reference TRBV19 and TRBJ1-2 for the parts outside the CDR3, the full variable domain is DGGITQSPKYLFRKEGQNVTLSCEQNLNHDAMYWYRQDPGQGLRLIYYSQIVNDFQKGDIAEGYSVSREKKESFPLTVTSAQKNPTAFYLCASSIVGRPGYRYTFGSGTRLTVV.

The CDR3 spells CASSIPDRAGQPQHF. The CDR3 nucleotides are TGTGCCAGTAGTATCCCCGACAGGGCTGGCCAGCCCCAGCATTTT. The chain recombines TRBV19 with TRBJ1-5; 7 positions match TRBD1. The CDR3 length is 15 residues. Looked up from germline, CDR1 is LNHDA and CDR2 is SQIVND (reference sequence). With V trimmed by 3 bases and J by 7 bases, 9 bases remained unmatched.

The chain uses TRBV5-1 and TRBJ2-3; a weak D match, TRBD1 (6 bases). This CDR3 contains 15 residues. The V end was cut by 5 bases, the J end by 2 bases, with 15 bases between. Germline CDR1 reads SGHRS; CDR2 reads YFSETQ. The CDR3 sequence: CASRLGTLNTDTQYF. CDR3 bases: TGCGCCAGCAGGCTTGGGACACTGAACACAGATACGCAGTATTTT.

This clone showed up many times. This sequence joins TRBV7-2 and TRBJ2-7; D is perhaps TRBD1 or TRBD2 (5 bases each). Germline CDR1 reads SGHTA; CDR2 reads FQGNSA. Deletions cut 5 bases from V and 4 bases from J, with 12 bases between. The CDR3 loop spans 13 amino acids. CDR3 sequence: CASSTGPTYEQYV. The CDR3 bases are TGTGCCAGCAGCACGGGACCTACTTACGAGCAGTACGTC.

This clone was picked up a small number of times. The V gene is TRBV7-6, the J gene TRBJ2-1, with TRBD2 matching over 12 bases. Germline CDR1 is SGHVS and CDR2 is FNYEAQ. The CDR3 sequence is 18 residues long. V was pared by 4 bases and J by 4 bases, with 11 bases of the junction left unmatched. The CDR3 loop is CASSWSAGLAGGYNEQFF. The CDR3 region has the DNA TGTGCCAGCAGCTGGAGCGCGGGGCTAGCGGGGGGGTACAATGAGCAGTTCTTC.

This clone was seen only a few times. The J gene is TRBJ2-3, the V gene TRBV19; D unclear. The germline V gene has CDR1 LNHDA and CDR2 SQIVND (reference sequence). The V end was cut by 3 bases, the J end by 2 bases, with 9 bases between. This CDR3 comprises 14 residues. The DNA for the CDR3 is TGTGCCAGTAGTATCGGTCAACTCACAGATACGCAGTATTTT. Its translation: CASSIGQLTDTQYF.

The sample holds a few counts of this clone. The chain couples TRBV10-3 to TRBJ2-4; D uncertain. CDR3 size: 15 residues. Germline CDR1 reads ENHRY; CDR2 reads SYGVKD. V was trimmed by 2 bases and J by 0 bases, leaving 8 bases between them. CDR3 in amino acids: CAISEEQLAKNIQYF. In DNA, the CDR3 is TGTGCCATCAGTGAGGAACAGCTAGCCAAAAACATTCAGTACTTC.